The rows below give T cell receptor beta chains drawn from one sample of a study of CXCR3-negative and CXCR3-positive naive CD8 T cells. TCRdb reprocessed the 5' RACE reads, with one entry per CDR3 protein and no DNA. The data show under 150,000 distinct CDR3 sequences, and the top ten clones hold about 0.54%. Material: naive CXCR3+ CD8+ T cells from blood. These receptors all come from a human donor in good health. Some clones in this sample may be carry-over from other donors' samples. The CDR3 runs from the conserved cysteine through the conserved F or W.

CDR3: CASSSVDRGTDTQYF; J: TRBJ2-3; V: TRBV4-3
CDR3: CASSPPRGGGNTIYF; J: TRBJ1-3; V: TRBV18
CDR3: CASSQDSSLETQYF; J: TRBJ2-5; V: TRBV3-1
CDR3: CATSDPGGVEKYF; J: TRBJ2-7; V: TRBV15
CDR3: CASSSGQNSYEQYF; J: TRBJ2-7; V: TRBV9
CDR3: CASSLDEKLFF; J: TRBJ1-4; V: TRBV7-9
CDR3: CASSQSRQGANYGYTF; J: TRBJ1-2; V: TRBV4-3
CDR3: CASSLGDLWSYTF; J: TRBJ1-2; V: TRBV5-1
CDR3: CASGEIYGAGELFF; J: TRBJ2-2; V: TRBV9
CDR3: CSAYRDNNEQFF; J: TRBJ2-1; V: TRBV20-1
CDR3: CASSAEAIVNTEAFF; J: TRBJ1-1; V: TRBV7-9
CDR3: CASSEGDTGELFF; J: TRBJ2-2; V: TRBV6-4
CDR3: CASSSGTSVSDEQFF; J: TRBJ2-1; V: TRBV6-5
CDR3: CASSPFTTVSGANVLTF; J: TRBJ2-6; V: TRBV7-6
CDR3: CASSPMDGGGAEAFF; J: TRBJ1-1; V: TRBV7-6
CDR3: CASSLEPLGTILYEQYF; J: TRBJ2-7; V: TRBV7-9
CDR3: CAISIAGAIGNEQFF; J: TRBJ2-1; V: TRBV12-3/TRBV12-4
CDR3: CASSYPPGHPSYEQYF; J: TRBJ2-7; V: TRBV6-6
CDR3: CASSPAGAEAFF; J: TRBJ1-1; V: TRBV12-3/TRBV12-4
CDR3: CAITNTDSYEQYF; J: TRBJ2-7; V: TRBV10-3
CDR3: CASSPRDTNVNYGYTF; J: TRBJ1-2; V: TRBV13
CDR3: CSVYRGTEAFF; J: TRBJ1-1; V: TRBV29-1
CDR3: CASSEFGQANNEQFF; J: TRBJ2-1; V: TRBV6-4
CDR3: CASSERTDYEQYF; J: TRBJ2-7; V: TRBV6-1
CDR3: CAIRGDSVSNTGELFF; J: TRBJ2-2; V: TRBV10-3
CDR3: CASSLFEGTASTDTQYF; J: TRBJ2-3; V: TRBV7-6
CDR3: CASSGTGGPYEQYF; J: TRBJ2-7; V: TRBV27
CDR3: CASSFGASGGLGETQYF; J: TRBJ2-5; V: TRBV28
CDR3: CASRIPSSYEQYF; J: TRBJ2-7; V: TRBV28
CDR3: CSVEATSGATDTQYF; J: TRBJ2-3; V: TRBV29-1
CDR3: CSVEARENYGYTF; J: TRBJ1-2; V: TRBV29-1
CDR3: CASSLIGVAGEETQYF; J: TRBJ2-5; V: TRBV7-2
CDR3: CASRVISRGWTEAFF; J: TRBJ1-1; V: TRBV7-2
CDR3: CASSLGEYEQYF; J: TRBJ2-7; V: TRBV7-9
CDR3: CASSKLGTSGDEQFF; J: TRBJ2-1; V: TRBV9
CDR3: CSVERAWGESSYEQYF; J: TRBJ2-7; V: TRBV29-1
CDR3: CASSMGQGEYEQYF; J: TRBJ2-7; V: TRBV12-3/TRBV12-4
CDR3: CASSLLGQGVYGYTF; J: TRBJ1-2; V: TRBV28
CDR3: CSVDDANTGELFF; J: TRBJ2-2; V: TRBV29-1
CDR3: CASSQDGNTIYF; J: TRBJ1-3; V: TRBV4-2
CDR3: CSARDPSQETQYF; J: TRBJ2-5; V: TRBV20-1
CDR3: CASSYSSLSGNTIYF; J: TRBJ1-3; V: TRBV6-2/TRBV6-3
CDR3: CSVTGQQNNEQFF; J: TRBJ2-1; V: TRBV29-1
CDR3: CATGTTDTIYF; J: TRBJ1-3; V: TRBV6-6
CDR3: CASSSSGGITDTQYF; J: TRBJ2-3; V: TRBV7-3
CDR3: CATSREIGQGNTEAFF; J: TRBJ1-1; V: TRBV15
CDR3: CSVEQAGDNTGELFF; J: TRBJ2-2; V: TRBV29-1
CDR3: CAGSQGWAETQYF; J: TRBJ2-5; V: TRBV14
CDR3: CASDLGVYLTGGQNVMYTEAFF; J: TRBJ1-1; V: TRBV21-1
CDR3: CASSLRTGLRAYYNSPLHF; J: TRBJ1-6; V: TRBV12-3/TRBV12-4
CDR3: CASIDSLRAEQYF; J: TRBJ2-7; V: TRBV2
CDR3: CAISGLFRTGDNEQFF; J: TRBJ2-1; V: TRBV10-3
CDR3: CAIRPGTNEQFF; J: TRBJ2-1; V: TRBV28
CDR3: CASSLLIAGGTEAFF; J: TRBJ1-1; V: TRBV5-1
CDR3: CASSLDVAGRGNYGYTF; J: TRBJ1-2; V: TRBV7-9
CDR3: CSVVVAAYGYTF; J: TRBJ1-2; V: TRBV29-1
CDR3: CSVVGGQVYEQYF; J: TRBJ2-7; V: TRBV29-1
CDR3: CASSVSGSATGELFF; J: TRBJ2-2; V: TRBV9
CDR3: CASSPWARGGTEAFF; J: TRBJ1-1; V: TRBV5-5